The source of this T cell receptor (beta chain) is a study of blood T cell repertoires in COVID-19. Study-wide background: The analysed material was cDNA or gDNA that came from T cells, B-cell-depleted T cells, or PBMCs.

Original analysis: Estimated nucleated cell counts came from reference gene primer amplification. Libraries were prepared by immunoSEQ multiplex PCR; TCRdb keeps only in-frame clonotypes and omits some of them. V, J and clone size reflect that table, while D and trimming were determined from the DNA. The repertoire holds 50,000 to 70,000 clones, with around 90% as singletons. Trimming pared 6 bases from V and 4 bases from J, leaving 12 bases between. Germline CDR1 and CDR2: MNHEY and SVGAGI. CDR3 length: 13 residues. The material sequenced was peripheral blood. The receptor was isolated from a woman over 75 with active COVID-19. V is TRBV6-5 and J is TRBJ1-2, with D perhaps matching TRBD1 (5 bases). In DNA form, the CDR3 reads TGTGCCAGCAGCCGCGCGGGGCTCTATGGCTACACCTTC. This gives the protein CASSRAGLYGYTF.